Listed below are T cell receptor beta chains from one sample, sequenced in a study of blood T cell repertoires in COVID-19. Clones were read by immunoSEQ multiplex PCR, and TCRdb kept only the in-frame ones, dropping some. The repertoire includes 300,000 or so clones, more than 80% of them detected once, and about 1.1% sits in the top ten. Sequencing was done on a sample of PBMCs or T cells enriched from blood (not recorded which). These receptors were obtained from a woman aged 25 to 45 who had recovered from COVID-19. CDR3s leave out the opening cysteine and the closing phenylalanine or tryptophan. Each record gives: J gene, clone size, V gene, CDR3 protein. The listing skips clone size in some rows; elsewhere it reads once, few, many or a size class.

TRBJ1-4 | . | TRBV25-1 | ASSATGVKEKLF
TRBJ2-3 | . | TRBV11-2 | ASRRREGPTDTQY
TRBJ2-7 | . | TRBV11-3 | ASSPKNRGYEQY
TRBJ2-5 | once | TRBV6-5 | ASRTSWTAETQY
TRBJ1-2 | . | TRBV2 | ASRRTGPNYGYT
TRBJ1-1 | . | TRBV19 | ASSIGQGREAF
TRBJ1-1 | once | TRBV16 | ASSEIGDVNTEAF
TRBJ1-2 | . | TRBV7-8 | ASSLNLAGGHYGYT
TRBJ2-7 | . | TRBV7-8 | ASSLSVSYEQY
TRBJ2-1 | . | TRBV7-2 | AVSRDEQF
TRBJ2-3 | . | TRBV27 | ASSPMVTGRADTQY
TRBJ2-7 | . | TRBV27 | ASSSPGSAPYEQY
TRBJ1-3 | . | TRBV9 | ASSQGNSGNTIY
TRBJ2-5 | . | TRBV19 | ASSIGQIQETQY
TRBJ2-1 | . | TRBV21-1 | ASSKVGTSGTGGNYNEQF
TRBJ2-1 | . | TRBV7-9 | ASSSQGQYDNEQF
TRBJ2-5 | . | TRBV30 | AWSGGGRETQY
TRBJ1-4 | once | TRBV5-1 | ASSFGGANEKLF
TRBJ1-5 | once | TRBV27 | ASSLSGTGERPQH
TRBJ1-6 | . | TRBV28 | ASSSIWTDPYNSPLH
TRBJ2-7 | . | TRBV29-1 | SVSLPGQSYEQY
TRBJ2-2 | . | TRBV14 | ASKAYNTGELF
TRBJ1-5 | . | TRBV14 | ASSPGDYQPQH
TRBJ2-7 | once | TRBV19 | ASSTQGSAYEQY
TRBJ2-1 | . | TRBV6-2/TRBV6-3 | ASRPHRQASRDEQF
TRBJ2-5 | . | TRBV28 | ASSLPGLAGGAQY
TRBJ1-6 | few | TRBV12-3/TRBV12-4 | ASRQGYNSPLH
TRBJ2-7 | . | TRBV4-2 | ASSQESRSRYEQY
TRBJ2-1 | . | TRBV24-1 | ATSEEGTGYYNEQF
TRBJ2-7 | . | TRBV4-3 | ASSRRTGVDYEQY
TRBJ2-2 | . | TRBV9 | ASSVLTGELF
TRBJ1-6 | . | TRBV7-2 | ASSLDSSGANPLH